This T cell receptor beta chain was observed in a study of neurological immune-mediated disorders. Points from the study as a whole: The greatest degree of TCR clonal expansion was observed in HTLV-1-associated myelopathy, with the lowest in multiple sclerosis, below that of healthy controls.

Many counts were recorded for this clonotype. Its antigen is not identified. Sorted libraries drew on about a million CD4+ or CD8+ T cells. Germline V gene lookup returns CDR1 DFQATT and CDR2 SNEGSKA (reference sequence). This CDR3 has 16 residues. The junction had 12 bases not matched to a gene; V was cut back by 3 bases and J by 2 bases. Synthesis of cDNA was carried out by template-switch 5'RACE. The reaction used 10-nucleotide random UMIs. TCRdb processed the 5' RACE reads anew with MiXCR; each CDR3 protein has one entry. The table lists around 40,000 distinct CDR3 sequences, around 7% of them singletons.

The source is a man aged 50-60 years in good health. Specimen: CD4+ T cells from blood. The chain carries TRBV20-1 and TRBJ2-7, with 8 bases aligning to TRBD1. The CDR3: CSARTATRTGPYEQYF. For the CDR3, the DNA is TGCAGTGCTAGGACCGCCACAAGGACAGGGCCCTACGAGCAGTACTTC.